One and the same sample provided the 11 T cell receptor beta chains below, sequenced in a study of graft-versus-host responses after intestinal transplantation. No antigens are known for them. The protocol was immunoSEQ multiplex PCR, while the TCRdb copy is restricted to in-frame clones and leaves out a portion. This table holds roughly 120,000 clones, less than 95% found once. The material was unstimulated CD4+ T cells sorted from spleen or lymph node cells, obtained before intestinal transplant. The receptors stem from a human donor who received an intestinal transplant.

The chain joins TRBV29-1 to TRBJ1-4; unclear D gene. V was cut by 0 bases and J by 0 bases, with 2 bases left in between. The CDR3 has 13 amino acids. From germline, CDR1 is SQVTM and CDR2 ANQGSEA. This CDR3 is CSVEDTTNEKLFF. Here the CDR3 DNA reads TGCAGCGTTGAAGACACAACTAATGAAAAACTGTTTTTT.

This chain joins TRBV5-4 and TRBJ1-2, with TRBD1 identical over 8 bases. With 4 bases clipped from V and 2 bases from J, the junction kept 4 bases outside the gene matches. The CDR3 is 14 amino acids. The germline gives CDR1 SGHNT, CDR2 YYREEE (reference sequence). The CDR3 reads CASSAGQDNYGYTF. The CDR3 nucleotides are TGTGCCAGCAGCGCGGGACAGGACAACTATGGCTACACCTTC.

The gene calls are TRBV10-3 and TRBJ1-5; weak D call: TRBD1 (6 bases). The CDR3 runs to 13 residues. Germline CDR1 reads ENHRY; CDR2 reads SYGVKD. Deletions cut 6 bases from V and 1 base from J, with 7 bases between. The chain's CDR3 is CAIRGQSNQPQHF. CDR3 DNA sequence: TGTGCCATCAGGGGACAAAGCAATCAGCCCCAGCATTTT.

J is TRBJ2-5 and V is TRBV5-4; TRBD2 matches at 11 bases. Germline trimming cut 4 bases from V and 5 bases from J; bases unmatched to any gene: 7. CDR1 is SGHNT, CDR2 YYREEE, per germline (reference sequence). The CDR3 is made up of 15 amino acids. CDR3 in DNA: TGTGCCAGCAGCGCGGGGACTAGCGGCGGGGAGACCCAGTACTTC. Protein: CASSAGTSGGETQYF.

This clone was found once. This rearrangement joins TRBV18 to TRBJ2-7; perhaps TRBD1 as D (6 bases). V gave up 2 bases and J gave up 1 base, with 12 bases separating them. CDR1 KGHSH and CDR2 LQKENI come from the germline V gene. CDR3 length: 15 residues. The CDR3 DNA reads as TGTGCCAGCTCACCATCCCAGGGGCTTTCCTACGAGCAGTACTTC. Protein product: CASSPSQGLSYEQYF.

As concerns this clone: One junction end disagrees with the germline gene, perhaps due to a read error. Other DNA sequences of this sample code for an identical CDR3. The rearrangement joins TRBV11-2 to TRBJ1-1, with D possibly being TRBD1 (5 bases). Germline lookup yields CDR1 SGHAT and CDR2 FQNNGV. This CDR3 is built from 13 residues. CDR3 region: CASSLDRGTEAFF. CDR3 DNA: TGTGCCAGTAGCTTAGATCGGGGGACTGAAGCTTTCTTT.

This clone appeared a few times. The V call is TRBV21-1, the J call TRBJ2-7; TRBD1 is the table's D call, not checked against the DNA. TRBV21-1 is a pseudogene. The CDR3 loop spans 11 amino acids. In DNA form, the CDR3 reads TGTGCCAGCAGCCCCACCTACGAGCAGTACTTC. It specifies CASSPTYEQYF.

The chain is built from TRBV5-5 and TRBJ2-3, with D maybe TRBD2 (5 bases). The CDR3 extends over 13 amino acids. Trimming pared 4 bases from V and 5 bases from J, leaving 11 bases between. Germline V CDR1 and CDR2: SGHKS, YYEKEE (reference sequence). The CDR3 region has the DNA TGTGCCAGCAGCACCTGGACTGAAGATACGCAGTATTTT. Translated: CASSTWTEDTQYF.

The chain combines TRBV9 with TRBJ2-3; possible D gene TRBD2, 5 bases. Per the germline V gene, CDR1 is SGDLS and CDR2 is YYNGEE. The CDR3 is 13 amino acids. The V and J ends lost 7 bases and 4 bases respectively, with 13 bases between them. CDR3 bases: TGTGCCAGCGCGGGCCCCGGGGCAGATACGCAGTATTTT. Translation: CASAGPGADTQYF.

The CDR3 here is CASSMWGGQPQHF. The DNA of the CDR3 is TGTGCCAGTAGTATGTGGGGAGGGCAGCCCCAGCATTTT. J is TRBJ1-5 and V is TRBV19; D is undetermined. The V and J ends lost 3 bases and 7 bases respectively, with 10 bases between them. The germline gives CDR1 LNHDA, CDR2 SQIVND (reference sequence). The CDR3 totals 13 residues.

CDR3 DNA: TGCGCCAGCAGCTCAGGACAGGGGGCGCGAATCGACTATGGCTACACCTTC. It yields the protein CASSSGQGARIDYGYTF. The chain carries TRBV5-1 and TRBJ1-2, with 11 nucleotides matching TRBD1. The V gene's germline CDR1 is SGHRS and CDR2 YFSETQ. The CDR3 is made up of 17 amino acids. V lost 3 bases, J lost 3 bases, and 10 bases stayed unmatched. The whole variable domain, filled in from reference TRBV5-1 and TRBJ1-2, reads KAGVTQTPRYLIKTRGQQVTLSCSPISGHRSVSWYQQTPGQGLQFLFEYFSETQRNKGNFPGRFSGRQFSNSRSEMNVSTLELGDSALYLCASSSGQGARIDYGYTFGSGTRLTVV.